A selection of T cell receptor beta chains follows, all from one sample in a study of cytomegalovirus exposure and HLA in healthy donors. Using immunoSEQ multiplex PCR, the repertoire was profiled, and TCRdb retains in-frame clones only, with some absent. The sample records approximately 300,000 clones, 86% being singletons. Sequencing input: PBMCs. These receptor sequences come from a woman aged 18-30 years in good health and CMV-seronegative. Both conserved end residues are part of each CDR3. A D gene is named only where the DNA matches it firmly. The listing skips clone size in some rows; elsewhere it reads once, few, many or a size class.

cdr3_nt,cdr3_aa,d_call,v_call,clone_size,j_call
TGTGCCAGTAGTATTTGGGACAGTTCCCACGAGCAGTACTTC,CASSIWDSSHEQYF,TRBD1,TRBV19,NA,TRBJ2-7
TGTGCCAGCAGCGACGGACAGACGAACACTGAAGCTTTCTTT,CASSDGQTNTEAFF,NA,TRBV7-9,once,TRBJ1-1
TGCAGCGTTGTTGAGGGGACTAGCGCGTACAATGAGCAGTTCTTC,CSVVEGTSAYNEQFF,TRBD2,TRBV29-1,once,TRBJ2-1
TGCGCCAGCAGCCAAGTACGCGGCTACGAGCAGTACTTC,CASSQVRGYEQYF,NA,TRBV4-1,NA,TRBJ2-7
TGTGCCATCAGTGCCCAGGAGCGGTACAATGAGCAGTTCTTC,CAISAQERYNEQFF,NA,TRBV10-3,NA,TRBJ2-1
TGTGCCAGCAGTGGGCGACAGACACACGAGCAGTACTTC,CASSGRQTHEQYF,NA,TRBV6-5,NA,TRBJ2-7
TGTGCCAGCAGGAGGACTAGCGGGACAAATGAGCAGTTCTTC,CASRRTSGTNEQFF,TRBD2,TRBV4-2,NA,TRBJ2-1
TGTGCCAGTAGTACCGGGACAGGGACAGATACGCAGTATTTT,CASSTGTGTDTQYF,TRBD1,TRBV19,NA,TRBJ2-3
TGTGCCAGCAGCGCCCAGATGGAGGCAGATACGCAGTATTTT,CASSAQMEADTQYF,NA,TRBV9,NA,TRBJ2-3
TGTGCCAGCAGTCCCAGATACAACACTGAAGCTTTCTTT,CASSPRYNTEAFF,NA,TRBV27,once,TRBJ1-1